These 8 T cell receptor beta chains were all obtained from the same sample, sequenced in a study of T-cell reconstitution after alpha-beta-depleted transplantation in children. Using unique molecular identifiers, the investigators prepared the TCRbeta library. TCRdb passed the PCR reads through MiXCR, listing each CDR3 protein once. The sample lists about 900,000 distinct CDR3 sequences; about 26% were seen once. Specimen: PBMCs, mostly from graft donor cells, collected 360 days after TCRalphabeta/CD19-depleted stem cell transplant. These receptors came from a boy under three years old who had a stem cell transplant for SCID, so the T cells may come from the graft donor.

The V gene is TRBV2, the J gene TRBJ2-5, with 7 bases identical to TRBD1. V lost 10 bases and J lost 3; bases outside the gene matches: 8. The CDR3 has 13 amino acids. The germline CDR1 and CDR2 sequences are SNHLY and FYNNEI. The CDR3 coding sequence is TGTGCCACCCGCAGGGGGACCGAAGAGACCCAGTACTTC. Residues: CATRRGTEETQYF.

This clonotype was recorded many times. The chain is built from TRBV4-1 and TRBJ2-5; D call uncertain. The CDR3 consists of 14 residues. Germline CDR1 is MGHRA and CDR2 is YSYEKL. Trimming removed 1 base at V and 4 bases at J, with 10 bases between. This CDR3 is CASSQVTSLETQYF. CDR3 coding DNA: TGCGCCAGCAGCCAAGTTACCAGTTTAGAGACCCAGTACTTC.

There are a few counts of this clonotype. CDR3: CATSRPGTGASEQYF. As DNA, the CDR3 is TGTGCCACCAGCAGACCAGGGACAGGGGCCTCCGAGCAGTACTTC. The genes are TRBV15 and TRBJ2-7; TRBD1 aligns across 10 bases. The ends lost 2 bases at V and 6 bases at J; junction bases unmatched: 7. The CDR3 runs 15 residues. Germline assignment: CDR1 LNHNV and CDR2 YYDKDF (reference sequence). Full variable domain (remainder filled in from reference TRBV15 and TRBJ2-7): DAMVIQNPRYQVTQFGKPVTLSCSQTLNHNVMYWYQQKSSQAPKLLFHYYDKDFNNEADTPDNFQSRRPNTSFCFLDIRSPGLGDTAMYLCATSRPGTGASEQYFGPGTRLTVT.

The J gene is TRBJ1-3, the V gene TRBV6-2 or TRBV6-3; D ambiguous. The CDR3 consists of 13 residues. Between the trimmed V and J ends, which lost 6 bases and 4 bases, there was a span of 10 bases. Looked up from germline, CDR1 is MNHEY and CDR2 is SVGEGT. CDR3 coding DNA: TGTGCCAGCAGGCCCTCGCCCGGAAACACCATATATTTT. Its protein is CASRPSPGNTIYF.

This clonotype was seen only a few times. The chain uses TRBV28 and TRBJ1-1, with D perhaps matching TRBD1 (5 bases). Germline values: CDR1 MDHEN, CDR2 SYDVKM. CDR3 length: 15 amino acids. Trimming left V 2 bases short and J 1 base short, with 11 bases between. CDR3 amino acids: CASSLLRTGNTEAFF. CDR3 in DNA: TGTGCCAGCAGTTTACTCCGAACAGGGAACACTGAAGCTTTCTTT.

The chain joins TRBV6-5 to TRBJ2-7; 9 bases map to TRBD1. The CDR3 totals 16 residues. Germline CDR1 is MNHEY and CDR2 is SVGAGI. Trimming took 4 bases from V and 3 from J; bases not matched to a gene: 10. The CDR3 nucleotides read TGTGCCAGCAGTTCCGCTTCGGGACAGGGATACTACGAGCAGTACTTC. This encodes CASSSASGQGYYEQYF.

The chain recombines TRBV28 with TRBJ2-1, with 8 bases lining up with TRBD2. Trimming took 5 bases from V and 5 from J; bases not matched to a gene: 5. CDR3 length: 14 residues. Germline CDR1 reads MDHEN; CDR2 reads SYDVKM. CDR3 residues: CASSTVAGHNEQFF. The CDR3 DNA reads TGTGCCAGCAGTACAGTAGCGGGGCACAATGAGCAGTTCTTC.

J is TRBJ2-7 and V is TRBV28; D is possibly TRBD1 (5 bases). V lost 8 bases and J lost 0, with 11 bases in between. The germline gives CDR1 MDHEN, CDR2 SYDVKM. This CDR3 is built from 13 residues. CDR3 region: CASGAGPSYEQYF. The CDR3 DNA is TGTGCCAGCGGGGCAGGGCCCTCCTACGAGCAGTACTTC.